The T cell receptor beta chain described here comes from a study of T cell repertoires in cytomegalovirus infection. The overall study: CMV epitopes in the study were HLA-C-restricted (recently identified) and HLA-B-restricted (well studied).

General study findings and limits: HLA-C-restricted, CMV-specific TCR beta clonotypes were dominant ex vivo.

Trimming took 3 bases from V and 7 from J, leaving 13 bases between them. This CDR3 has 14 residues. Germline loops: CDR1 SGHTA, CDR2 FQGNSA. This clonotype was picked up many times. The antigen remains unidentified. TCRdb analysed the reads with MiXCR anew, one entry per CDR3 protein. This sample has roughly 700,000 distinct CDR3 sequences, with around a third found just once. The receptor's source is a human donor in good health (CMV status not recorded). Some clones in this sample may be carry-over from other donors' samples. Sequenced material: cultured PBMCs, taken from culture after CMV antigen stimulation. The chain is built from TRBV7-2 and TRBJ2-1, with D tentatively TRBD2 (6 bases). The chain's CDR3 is CASSFQTRRNEQFF. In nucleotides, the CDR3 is TGTGCCAGCAGCTTCCAGACTAGGAGGAATGAGCAGTTCTTC.